Listed below are T cell receptor beta chains from one sample, sequenced in a study of blood T cell repertoires in COVID-19. Repertoires were generated with immunoSEQ multiplex PCR, while TCRdb's copy carries only in-frame clones and drops some. The repertoire holds about 60,000 clones, under 80% seen once, with more than 8% in the top ten. The source material was peripheral blood. These receptors were collected from a human donor in a cohort sampled during active COVID-19. Both conserved end residues are part of each CDR3. A D gene is named only where the DNA matches it firmly. Clone size is stated in some rows and not others, as once, few, many or a class when expanded.

TRBV6-2/TRBV6-3,.,.,TRBJ1-2,TGTGCCAGCAGTTACCTTGCGGAAAGCTATGGCTACACCTTC,CASSYLAESYGYTF
TRBV18,.,.,TRBJ1-6,TGTGCCAGCTCACAATCTCAACGGGTCAATTCACCCCTCCACTTT,CASSQSQRVNSPLHF
TRBV30,TRBD1,many,TRBJ2-7,TGTGCCTGGAGGAGCTGGGACAGGGGCTACGAGCAGTACTTC,CAWRSWDRGYEQYF
TRBV27,.,once,TRBJ2-3,TGTGCCAGCAGTTCCAGTCCCGCCACAGATACGCAGTATTTT,CASSSSPATDTQYF
TRBV11-2,TRBD1,.,TRBJ1-4,TGTGCCAGCAGCCAGGGTGACAGGGTTGGAGGAAAACTGTTTTTT,CASSQGDRVGGKLFF
TRBV7-9,.,.,TRBJ2-2,TGTGCCAGCAGCTCCGAGGGGGGGCAGAACACCGGGGAGCTGTTTTTT,CASSSEGGQNTGELFF
TRBV7-9,TRBD1,many,TRBJ2-1,TGTGCCAGCAGCCCCGGGACAGGTAGCAACAATGAGCAGTTCTTC,CASSPGTGSNNEQFF
TRBV7-8,TRBD1,.,TRBJ1-1,TGTGCCAGCAGCTTATGGACAGGGGAAACTGAAGCTTTCTTT,CASSLWTGETEAFF
TRBV4-3,.,.,TRBJ1-2,TGCGCCAGCAGCCAAGAGGGAGGGAAACCAGGGGAAGGCTACACCTTC,CASSQEGGKPGEGYTF
TRBV19,TRBD2,.,TRBJ2-1,TGTGCCAGTAGTATTCCCAGCCCCATCCTAGCGGGAGACGTTGAGCAGTTCTTC,CASSIPSPILAGDVEQFF
TRBV6-5,TRBD2,.,TRBJ2-3,TGTGCCAGCAGTTACCCACGGGAGGCCCCAGATACGCAGTATTTT,CASSYPREAPDTQYF
TRBV6-2/TRBV6-3,.,.,TRBJ1-5,TGTGCCAGCAGTTATGACAGCCTCAATCAGCCCCAGCATTTT,CASSYDSLNQPQHF
TRBV7-9,.,.,TRBJ2-3,TGTGCCAGCAGCACCCCCCTGACTAGCACAGATACGCAGTATTTT,CASSTPLTSTDTQYF
TRBV6-5,.,.,TRBJ2-1,TGTGCCAGCACGGGGAGCTCCTACAATGAGCAGTTCTTC,CASTGSSYNEQFF
TRBV5-1,TRBD2,.,TRBJ2-1,TGCGCCAGCAGCTTGGGCTGGACTAGCAATGAGCAGTTCTTC,CASSLGWTSNEQFF
TRBV7-2,.,.,TRBJ2-1,TGTGCCAGCAGCCCAGCTAGCTCCCGGGGGGCCAATGAGCAGTTCTTC,CASSPASSRGANEQFF
TRBV3-1/TRBV3-2,.,.,TRBJ2-3,TGTGCCAGCAGCCAAGATGTGCGGGGCGGAGATACGCAGTATTTT,CASSQDVRGGDTQYF
TRBV7-2,.,few,TRBJ2-3,TGTGCCAGCAGCTTAAATGGTGTGGCTAGTCGCACAGATACGCAGTATTTT,CASSLNGVASRTDTQYF
TRBV6-2/TRBV6-3,.,.,TRBJ2-7,TGTGCCAGCAGCCCGCGAGGCCGTTTTAAATCCTACGAGCAGTACTTC,CASSPRGRFKSYEQYF
TRBV15,TRBD2,.,TRBJ2-3,TGTGCCACCAGGCGTGGAAGCGGGAGGGCGGACACGCAGTATTTT,CATRRGSGRADTQYF
TRBV9,.,.,TRBJ2-3,TGTGCCAGCAGCGTGGCCAGCCGGAGAACAGATACGCAGTATTTT,CASSVASRRTDTQYF
TRBV19,.,.,TRBJ1-1,TGTGCCAGTAAAGTTAGTTCGCGAGCTTTCTTT,CASKVSSRAFF
TRBV5-6,.,.,TRBJ2-7,TGTGCCAGCAGCTTGGTACAGGGCTACGAGCAGTACTTC,CASSLVQGYEQYF
TRBV6-6,.,.,TRBJ1-2,TGTGCCAGCAGTTACTCGGGGGGAGACCCCTACACCTTC,CASSYSGGDPYTF
TRBV18,TRBD1,.,TRBJ2-2,TGTGCCAGCTCACCACCGAATTCCAGGGGGCACTCGAACACCGGGGAGCTGTTTTTT,CASSPPNSRGHSNTGELFF
TRBV30,.,.,TRBJ2-5,TGTGCCTGGAGGGGAGCGGTCCACACCACCCAGTACTTC,CAWRGAVHTTQYF
TRBV7-2,.,.,TRBJ1-1,TGTGCCAGCAGCTTATCAGGGATGAACACTGAAGCTTTCTTT,CASSLSGMNTEAFF
TRBV24-1,.,.,TRBJ2-2,TGTGCCACCAGTGATTTTCCTGTCACCGGGGAGCTGTTTTTT,CATSDFPVTGELFF
TRBV3-1/TRBV3-2,TRBD2,.,TRBJ2-3,TGTGCCAGCAGCCACAAAGCGTCGGGAGGCCAACATACGCAGTATTTT,CASSHKASGGQHTQYF
TRBV27,TRBD2,.,TRBJ2-1,TGTGCCAGCAGTTTACCAACCCTAGCGGGGATCTCCTACAATGAGCAGTTCTTC,CASSLPTLAGISYNEQFF
TRBV7-2,.,.,TRBJ2-3,TGTGCCAGCAGCTTAGGCGTAGATACGCAGTATTTT,CASSLGVDTQYF
TRBV7-2,TRBD2,.,TRBJ2-7,TGTGCCAGCAGCCTGGGGACTAGCGGGAGGGAGCAGTACTTC,CASSLGTSGREQYF
TRBV11-2,TRBD1,.,TRBJ2-7,TGTGCCAGCAGCTTAGTTGACAGGGGGCCCCTCTACGAGCAGTACTTC,CASSLVDRGPLYEQYF
TRBV9,.,.,TRBJ2-3,TGTGCCAGCAGCGAACCGGCTAGCGACTTCGCAGATACGCAGTATTTT,CASSEPASDFADTQYF
TRBV20-1,.,once,TRBJ1-1,TGCAGTGCTAGTCCACCCCCGGGGGGAACCTATCCGCAGAACACTGAAGCTTTCTTT,CSASPPPGGTYPQNTEAFF
TRBV6-2/TRBV6-3,.,.,TRBJ2-7,TGTGCCAGCAGTTACGAGGGTAGGGTGAACGAGCAGTACTTC,CASSYEGRVNEQYF
TRBV24-1,TRBD2,.,TRBJ2-5,TGTGCCACCAGTTCGAGCCCGGGGAGGGGAGAGACCCAGTACTTC,CATSSSPGRGETQYF
TRBV6-4,TRBD1,.,TRBJ2-1,TGTGCCAGCAGCCCGACAGGGAATTTTGGGAATGAGCAGTTCTTC,CASSPTGNFGNEQFF
TRBV3-1/TRBV3-2,.,once,TRBJ2-7,TGTGCCAGCAGCCAAGGTACGGACGAGCAGTACTTC,CASSQGTDEQYF
TRBV7-9,.,.,TRBJ1-6,TGTGCCAGCAGCCCGGACAGTAGTAATTCACCCCTCCACTTT,CASSPDSSNSPLHF
TRBV28,.,.,TRBJ2-4,TGTGCCAGCAGCAGGGGTGGGGGAAACATTCAGTACTTC,CASSRGGGNIQYF
TRBV5-1,.,once,TRBJ2-1,TGCGCCAGCAGCTTGGTCCCTTCCAATGAGCAGTTCTTC,CASSLVPSNEQFF
TRBV30,TRBD2,once,TRBJ2-7,TGTGCCTGGAAGCGGAGCGGGAGGACGACCTACGAGCAGTACTTC,CAWKRSGRTTYEQYF
TRBV10-3,TRBD1,.,TRBJ2-5,TGTGCCATCAGTGAGTCGAGGACAGGGCTTCAAGAGACCCAGTACTTC,CAISESRTGLQETQYF
TRBV7-6,TRBD2,.,TRBJ2-1,TGTGCCAGCAGCTTCAGTGGCGGGAGGGAGCAGTTCTTC,CASSFSGGREQFF
TRBV4-1,TRBD2,few,TRBJ2-2,TGCGCCAGCAGCCAAGATCGGAGTCTAGCGGCGACCGGGGAGCTGTTTTTT,CASSQDRSLAATGELFF
TRBV5-1,TRBD2,once,TRBJ2-1,TGCGCCAGCAGCTTGATCGCTAGCGGGAGTAATGAGCAGTTCTTC,CASSLIASGSNEQFF
TRBV18,.,.,TRBJ1-1,TGTGCCAGCTCCCCGGGACAGAACACTGAAGCTTTCTTT,CASSPGQNTEAFF
TRBV27,TRBD1,.,TRBJ2-5,TGTGCCAGCAGTTTACGAACCGGACAGGGGGCGCATTTGGAGACCCAGTACTTC,CASSLRTGQGAHLETQYF
TRBV28,.,once,TRBJ1-1,TGTGCCAGCACCAACATGGGGGCAGGTGGCACTGAAGCTTTCTTT,CASTNMGAGGTEAFF
TRBV29-1,.,.,TRBJ1-1,TGCAGCGTTGAAGATCAACGGAGAAACACTGAAGCTTTCTTT,CSVEDQRRNTEAFF
TRBV4-2,.,once,TRBJ2-3,TGTGCCAGCAGCCAAGGGGTAGCGGACGTCACAGATACGCAGTATTTT,CASSQGVADVTDTQYF
TRBV10-3,.,.,TRBJ2-3,TGTGCCATCAGTGAGTCCATTTACCCCGCGAGCACAGATACGCAGTATTTT,CAISESIYPASTDTQYF
TRBV5-4,TRBD2,.,TRBJ2-7,TGTGCCAGCAGCCCGGGGGGGCTTTGGGGCGAGCAGTACTTC,CASSPGGLWGEQYF
TRBV24-1,.,.,TRBJ1-1,TGTGCCACCAGTGGGGCCGGCCCGGGGGACACTGAAGCTTTCTTT,CATSGAGPGDTEAFF